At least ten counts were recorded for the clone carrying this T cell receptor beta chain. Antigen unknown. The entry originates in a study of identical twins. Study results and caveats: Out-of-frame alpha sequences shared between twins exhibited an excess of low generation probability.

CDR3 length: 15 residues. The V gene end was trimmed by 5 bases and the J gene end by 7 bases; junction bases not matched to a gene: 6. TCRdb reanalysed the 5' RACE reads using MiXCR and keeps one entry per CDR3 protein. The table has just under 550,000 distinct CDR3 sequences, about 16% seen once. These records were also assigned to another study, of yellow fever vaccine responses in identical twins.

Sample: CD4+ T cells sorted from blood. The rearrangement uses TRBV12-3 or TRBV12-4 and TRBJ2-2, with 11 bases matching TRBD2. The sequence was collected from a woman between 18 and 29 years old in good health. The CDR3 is CASSVTSGIVGELFF. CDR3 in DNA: TGTGCCAGCAGTGTGACTAGCGGGATCGTCGGGGAGCTGTTTTTT.